This T cell receptor (beta chain) was profiled in a study of cytomegalovirus exposure and HLA in healthy donors. Study-wide findings and caveats: Testing in vitro showed a few CMV-associated chains specific for CMV antigens. In a later analysis, at a false discovery rate of 0.05, under 20,000 TCR beta sequences matched HLA alleles. According to an earlier analysis, most TCR beta V segments yielded productive rearrangements about 87% or about 30% of the time.

This clone appeared a few times. The target antigen is unknown. Unrecorded immune exposures were likely, despite nominal health at sampling. PCR amplification relied on 60 Vbeta primers (plus 13 Jbeta primers). Profiling relied on immunoSEQ multiplex PCR, and the TCRdb table lists in-frame clones only, not all of them. In the table there are about 160,000 clones, 77% of which are singletons. Sequenced material: PBMCs. The TCR originated in a woman in her 30s in good health and CMV-seronegative.

This CDR3 reads CASSFLAGSSYNEQFF. The CDR3 nucleotides are TGTGCCAGCAGCTTCTTAGCGGGGAGCTCCTACAATGAGCAGTTCTTC. This sequence joins TRBV7-3 and TRBJ2-1; TRBD2 agrees at 8 bases. Trimming took 3 bases from V and 0 from J; bases not matched to a gene: 4. The length of the CDR3 is 16 residues. In germline, CDR1 is SGHTA, CDR2 FQGTGA.